Presented here are 12 T cell receptor beta chains from one specimen sequenced in a study of early stage breast cancer tumors. Sequenced by immunoSEQ multiplex PCR; TCRdb stores in-frame clones only, minus some. The data hold 25,000 to 35,000 clones, with 50% to 75% observed a single time. The sequencing input was breast tumor tissue. Receptors were obtained from a person aged 45-65 years with breast cancer.

This rearrangement joins TRBV7-3 to TRBJ2-5, with TRBD2 identical over 8 bases. V trimming: 5 bases; J trimming: 5 bases; junction bases outside the gene matches: 7. This CDR3 spans 14 amino acids. Germline CDR1 SGHTA, CDR2 FQGTGA. This CDR3 reads CASSGKGGRETQYF. CDR3 DNA: TGTGCCAGCAGCGGGAAGGGCGGGAGGGAGACCCAGTACTTC.

The CDR3 DNA sequence: TGTGCCAGCACCTCCCGATCCCAGCGGGCCGAGTGGGAGCAGTTCTTC. Its translation is CASTSRSQRAEWEQFF. The chain uses TRBV2 and TRBJ2-1; possible D gene TRBD2, 6 bases. The germline V gene encodes CDR1 SNHLY and CDR2 FYNNEI. The CDR3 extends over 16 amino acids. Trimming took off 7 bases at V and 10 bases at J, with 26 bases between the two ends.

This CDR3 is CASIVTTGSNQPQHF. The CDR3 DNA sequence: TGTGCCAGCATCGTCACGACAGGGAGCAATCAGCCCCAGCATTTT. The chain employs TRBV6-1 and TRBJ1-5; 7 bases match TRBD1. The CDR3 contains 15 residues. The V gene end was trimmed by 7 bases and the J gene end by 1 base; junction bases not matched to a gene: 7. Germline V gene lookup returns CDR1 MNHNS and CDR2 SASEGT.

This chain uses TRBV9 with TRBJ2-1, with 10 bases matching TRBD2. V shed 0 bases, J shed 4 bases, and the junction held 1 base outside the gene matches. Germline V lookup: CDR1 SGDLS, CDR2 YYNGEE. The CDR3 is 15 amino acids. The DNA for the CDR3 is TGTGCCAGCAGCGTAGGGACTAGCGGATACAATGAGCAGTTCTTC. This codes for CASSVGTSGYNEQFF.

The chain couples TRBV4-2 to TRBJ1-2, with 7 bases matching TRBD1. This CDR3 contains 18 residues. Germline V gene sequence: CDR1 LGHNA, CDR2 YNFKEQ. Trimming removed 2 bases from V and 3 bases from J; junction bases left unmatched: 15. In DNA form, the CDR3 reads TGTGCCAGCAGCCAACATGGACCACGGACAGGAAAGTACTATGGCTACACCTTC. This translates into CASSQHGPRTGKYYGYTF.

This chain connects TRBV5-4 to TRBJ1-1; unclear D gene. Germline assignment: CDR1 SGHNT and CDR2 YYREEE (reference sequence). Trimming removed 2 bases from V and 0 bases from J, with 8 bases in between. The CDR3 has 14 residues. CDR3 residues: CASSLPGMNTEAFF. The CDR3 bases are TGTGCCAGCAGCTTACCCGGAATGAACACTGAAGCTTTCTTT. The variable domain in full, with the rest retrieved from reference TRBV5-4 and TRBJ1-1, is ETGVTQSPTHLIKTRGQQVTLRCSSQSGHNTVSWYQQALGQGPQFIFQYYREEENGRGNFPPRFSGLQFPNYSSELNVNALELDDSALYLCASSLPGMNTEAFFGQGTRLTVV.

This clone was seen a few times. The rearrangement joins TRBV6-1 to TRBJ2-7; the D gene is possibly TRBD2 (5 bases). The CDR3 runs to 13 residues. V lost 2 bases and J 4 bases, leaving 9 bases between the germline ends. Germline-derived CDR1 and CDR2 are MNHNS and SASEGT. The CDR3 DNA follows: TGTGCCAGCAGTGAAACGGGAAGGTACGAGCAGTACTTC. Translation gives CASSETGRYEQYF.

The table lists this clone with a few counts. The chain employs TRBV4-1 and TRBJ2-1; D is unclear. Germline assignment: CDR1 MGHRA and CDR2 YSYEKL. The CDR3 totals 16 residues. The V and J ends lost 0 bases and 4 bases respectively, with 13 bases between them. In DNA form, the CDR3 reads TGCGCCAGCAGCCAAGATTGGGCTGGCGCGTACAATGAGCAGTTCTTC. Its translation is CASSQDWAGAYNEQFF.

The gene calls are TRBV27 and TRBJ2-7, with D possibly TRBD2 on 6 matching bases. The CDR3 loop spans 17 amino acids. Trimming removed 3 bases at V and 4 bases at J, with 22 bases between. CDR1 is MNHEY and CDR2 is SMNVEV in the germline V gene (reference sequence). DNA for the CDR3: TGTGCCAGCAGTTTCGGGAGCCCAGATTCGGTTTTTTACGAGCAGTACTTC. As protein: CASSFGSPDSVFYEQYF.

V gene TRBV7-2 combines with J gene TRBJ1-2; D gene unclear. Germline V gene lookup returns CDR1 SGHTA and CDR2 FQGNSA. The CDR3 has 14 residues. Trimming took off 2 bases at V and 4 bases at J, with 11 bases between the two ends. CDR3 nucleotides: TGTGCCAGCAGCTTACAGGCAGCAGGCTATGGCTACACCTTC. This sequence encodes CASSLQAAGYGYTF.

This chain joins TRBV20-1 and TRBJ1-1; D ambiguous. Deletions cut 4 bases from V and 6 bases from J, with 9 bases between. The germline gives CDR1 DFQATT, CDR2 SNEGSKA (reference sequence). The CDR3 runs to 11 residues. CDR3 nucleotides: TGCAGTGCTAAACGGTTCCCTGAAGCTTTCTTT. This encodes CSAKRFPEAFF.

Remarks on this clone: At one end, the junction sequence differs from germline, possibly due to a read error. This chain joins TRBV6-6 and TRBJ2-7; TRBD1 aligns across 12 bases. This CDR3 is built from 16 residues. CDR1 and CDR2 from the germline V gene are MNHNY and SVGAGI (reference sequence). The CDR3 reads CASSFSPGQGAYEQYF. CDR3 sequence (DNA): TGTGCCAGCAGTTTCTCCCCGGGACAGGGGGCCTATGAGCAGTACTTC.